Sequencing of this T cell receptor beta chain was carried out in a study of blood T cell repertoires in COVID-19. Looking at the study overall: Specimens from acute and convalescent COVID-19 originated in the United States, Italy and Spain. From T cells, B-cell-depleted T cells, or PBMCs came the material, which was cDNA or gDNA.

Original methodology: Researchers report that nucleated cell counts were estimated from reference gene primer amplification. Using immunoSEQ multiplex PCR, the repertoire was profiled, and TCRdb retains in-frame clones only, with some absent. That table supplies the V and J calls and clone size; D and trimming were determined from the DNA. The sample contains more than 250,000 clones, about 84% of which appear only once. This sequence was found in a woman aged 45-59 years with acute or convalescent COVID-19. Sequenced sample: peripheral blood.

CDR3 bases: TGCGCCAGCAGCCAAGCGGACAGGGCGGACTATGGCTACACCTTC. Amino acid sequence: CASSQADRADYGYTF. The chain links TRBV4-1 to TRBJ1-2; 8 nucleotides match TRBD1. Unmatched junction bases numbered 4, after V lost 1 base and J lost 3 bases. The CDR3 consists of 15 residues. Germline lookup yields CDR1 MGHRA and CDR2 YSYEKL.